This T cell receptor beta chain appears in the sequencing data of a study of breast tumors, draining lymph nodes, adjacent tissues. TCRdb recomputed calls from the multiplex PCR reads with MiXCR, one row per CDR3 protein. The top ten hold less than 6% of the sample, which has 85,000 to 130,000 distinct CDR3 sequences, 30% seen once. Axillary draining lymph nodes of breast cancer patients supplied the node samples. Study-level points and caveats: Findings are consistent with lymph node origin and intratumoral expansion of most tumor T cells.

This clonotype was counted ten times or more. Its antigen is unidentified. In germline, CDR1 is SGDLS, CDR2 YYNGEE. Trimming cost V 2 bases and J 4 bases, with 9 bases left between them. The CDR3 is made up of 13 amino acids. Sequencing was performed on axillary lymph node tissue. The clonotype was recovered from a female donor with breast cancer. Some clones in this sample may be carry-over from other donors' samples. The chain has TRBV9 and TRBJ2-5, with a tentative D call TRBD2 (7 bases). The CDR3 DNA sequence: TGTGCCAGCAGCGTTGGGGGGGCAGAGACCCAGTACTTC. Translating gives CASSVGGAETQYF.